The 31 T cell receptor beta chains listed next were all sequenced from one sample in a study of blood T cell repertoires in COVID-19. This table comes from immunoSEQ multiplex PCR, and its TCRdb copy is limited to in-frame clones, with some not included. Found here are more than 95,000 clones, around 70% of them singletons; the top ten hold around 5.2%. Sequencing was carried out using peripheral blood. All receptors derive from a man in his 60s with acute or convalescent COVID-19.

The chain uses TRBV24-1 and TRBJ2-1, with 8 nucleotides matching TRBD1. Trimming at V came to 5 bases and at J to 5 bases, leaving 10 bases not matched to a gene. Germline V gene lookup returns CDR1 KGHDR and CDR2 SFDVKD. The CDR3 is made up of 16 amino acids. The DNA of the CDR3 is TGTGCCACCAGTGGGGGAAGACAGGGGATACACAATGAGCAGTTCTTC. It is translated as CATSGGRQGIHNEQFF.

This clone was counted a few times. This chain uses TRBV5-1 with TRBJ2-7, with D tentatively TRBD1 (5 bases). Germline V gene lookup returns CDR1 SGHRS and CDR2 YFSETQ. V lost 4 bases to trimming and J lost 2 bases, with 13 bases between them. The CDR3 has 14 residues. The DNA for the CDR3 is TGCGCCAGCAGCGTGCAGGGTACTGCCTACGAGCAGTACTTC. Its translation: CASSVQGTAYEQYF.

V usage is TRBV11-2 and J usage is TRBJ1-1; 7 positions match TRBD1. The CDR3 runs 12 residues. Germline-derived CDR1 and CDR2 are SGHAT and FQNNGV. V dropped 4 bases and J dropped 10; count of bases not matched to a gene: 6. The CDR3 loop is CASSSDRLVAFF. DNA of the CDR3: TGTGCCAGCAGCTCGGACAGGCTGGTAGCTTTCTTT.

The rearrangement links TRBV18 to TRBJ2-3; tentatively, D is TRBD1 (5 bases). This CDR3 has 15 amino acids. Germline values: CDR1 KGHSH, CDR2 LQKENI. The V end was cut by 0 bases, the J end by 0 bases, with 7 bases between. Here the CDR3 reads CASSPPQASTDTQYF. CDR3 nucleotide sequence: TGTGCCAGCTCACCACCACAGGCTAGCACAGATACGCAGTATTTT. The full variable domain, its missing parts supplied by reference TRBV18 and TRBJ2-3, is NAGVMQNPRHLVRRRGQEARLRCSPMKGHSHVYWYRQLPEEGLKFMVYLQKENIIDESGMPKERFSAEFPKEGPSILRIQQVVRGDSAAYFCASSPPQASTDTQYFGPGTRLTVL.

This clone was seen only a few times. This chain uses TRBV7-9 with TRBJ1-4; 7 bases match TRBD1. Germline CDR1 is SEHNR and CDR2 is FQNEAQ (reference sequence). The CDR3 length is 18 residues. J was trimmed by 0 bases and V by 1 base; bases with no gene match: 8. The CDR3, as DNA: TGTGCCAGCAGCTTAGGGAGGGGGCCTGGTTCAACTAATGAAAAACTGTTTTTT. Protein sequence: CASSLGRGPGSTNEKLFF.

The chain employs TRBV3-1 (or the pseudogene TRBV3-2) and TRBJ2-6; 9 bases agree with TRBD1. The CDR3 contains 19 residues. Trimming at V came to 4 bases and at J to 1 base, leaving 11 bases not matched to a gene. Germline-derived CDR1 and CDR2 are LGHDT and YNNKEL (reference sequence). CDR3 amino acids: CASSLLGQGKWSGANVLTF. CDR3 sequence (DNA): TGTGCCAGCAGCCTTCTTGGACAGGGGAAGTGGTCTGGGGCCAACGTCCTGACTTTC.

This clone was observed a few times. The chain combines TRBV27 with TRBJ2-3; D is unclear. V was shortened by 5 bases and J by 3 bases, with 15 bases between the two germline ends. The CDR3 has 15 residues. Germline assignment: CDR1 MNHEY and CDR2 SMNVEV (reference sequence). CDR3 DNA sequence: TGTGCCAGCAGTCTGACACGGTTGGGTACAGATACGCAGTATTTT. Translated: CASSLTRLGTDTQYF.

The V gene is TRBV18, the J gene TRBJ2-5; TRBD1 matches at 12 bases. CDR3 length: 15 amino acids. Germline-derived CDR1 and CDR2 are KGHSH and LQKENI. The junction had 5 bases not matched to a gene; V was cut back by 3 bases and J by 6 bases. The CDR3 nucleotides read TGTGCCAGCTCACCGGGACAGGGGGCGCGAAAGACCCAGTACTTC. This gives the protein CASSPGQGARKTQYF.

The rearrangement links TRBV5-1 to TRBJ2-4; 11 bases are shared with TRBD1. V shed 6 bases, J shed 8 bases, and the junction held 13 bases outside the gene matches. The CDR3 loop spans 16 amino acids. CDR1 is SGHRS, CDR2 YFSETQ, per germline. In DNA, the CDR3 is TGCGCCAGCACCATAGGACAGGGGGCCATCGGGGACATTCAGTACTTC. Protein: CASTIGQGAIGDIQYF.

The chain carries TRBV30 and TRBJ2-1, with a tentative D call TRBD2 (6 bases). V gave up 0 bases and J gave up 8 bases, with 20 bases separating them. The CDR3 length is 16 residues. Germline CDR1 GTSNPN, CDR2 SVGIG (reference sequence). CDR3 in amino acids: CAWSVGLTAGLDEQFF. DNA for the CDR3: TGTGCCTGGAGTGTGGGGTTAACCGCGGGACTGGATGAGCAGTTCTTC. Full variable domain (rest looked up from reference TRBV30 and TRBJ2-1): SQTIHQWPATLVQPVGSPLSLECTVEGTSNPNLYWYRQAAGRGLQLLFYSVGIGQISSEVPQNLSASRPQDRQFILSSKKLLLSDSGFYLCAWSVGLTAGLDEQFFGPGTRLTVL.

The J gene is TRBJ2-1, the V gene TRBV5-1; 8 nucleotides match TRBD1. V shed 5 bases, J shed 9 bases, and the junction held 16 bases outside the gene matches. CDR1 is SGHRS and CDR2 is YFSETQ in the germline V gene. The CDR3 has 16 residues. The CDR3 reads CASRKDRVPDNAEQFF. The CDR3 DNA follows: TGCGCCAGCAGAAAGGACAGGGTCCCCGACAACGCTGAGCAGTTCTTC.

The gene calls are TRBV27 and TRBJ2-1, with 10 bases identical to TRBD2. The CDR3 is made up of 15 amino acids. Germline V gene data show CDR1 as MNHEY and CDR2 as SMNVEV (reference sequence). V shed 0 bases, J shed 6 bases, and the junction held 2 bases outside the gene matches. The CDR3 sequence is CASSLSASGGNEQFF. The DNA for the CDR3 is TGTGCCAGCAGTTTATCGGCTAGCGGGGGCAATGAGCAGTTCTTC.

This chain connects TRBV11-2 to TRBJ2-1; 8 nucleotides line up with TRBD2. With 5 bases clipped from V and 12 bases from J, the junction kept 15 bases outside the gene matches. The CDR3 totals 15 residues. Germline V gives CDR1 SGHAT, CDR2 FQNNGV. This CDR3 is CASSHASLGRAGQFF. The DNA of the CDR3 is TGTGCCAGCAGCCATGCTTCCCTCGGGAGGGCCGGGCAGTTCTTC.

The V gene is TRBV19, the J gene TRBJ1-2; a weak D match, TRBD1 (5 bases). V lost 2 bases to trimming and J lost 8 bases, with 9 bases between them. This CDR3 spans 12 amino acids. Germline loops: CDR1 LNHDA, CDR2 SQIVND (reference sequence). The CDR3 reads CASSINWGGYTF. DNA for the CDR3: TGTGCCAGTAGTATAAACTGGGGCGGCTACACCTTC.

V gene TRBV7-9 combines with J gene TRBJ2-7; 9 bases map to TRBD2. Germline assignment: CDR1 SEHNR and CDR2 FQNEAQ (reference sequence). The CDR3 length is 15 residues. The ends lost 3 bases at V and 1 base at J; junction bases unmatched: 4. In DNA, the CDR3 is TGTGCCAGCAGCTTCTATAGCGGGGGTTCCTACGAGCAGTACTTC. Translation: CASSFYSGGSYEQYF.

V gene TRBV30 combines with J gene TRBJ2-2, with 9 bases matching TRBD1. This CDR3 is 16 amino acids long. V dropped 3 bases and J dropped 6; count of bases not matched to a gene: 11. Germline CDR1 and CDR2: GTSNPN and SVGIG (reference sequence). The CDR3 coding sequence is TGTGCCTGGAGGGCCTCTATCGACAGGGGGGCCGGGGAGCTGTTTTTT. Its translation: CAWRASIDRGAGELFF.

The chain carries TRBV7-8 and TRBJ1-2; 9 bases are shared with TRBD1. The CDR3 spans 11 residues. V was pared by 8 bases and J by 8 bases, with 3 bases of the junction left unmatched. In germline, CDR1 is SGHVS, CDR2 FQNEAQ. Here the CDR3 DNA reads TGTGCCAGCGGGACAGGGAACGGCTACACCTTC. It specifies CASGTGNGYTF. The variable domain in full, with the rest retrieved from reference TRBV7-8 and TRBJ1-2, is GAGVSQSPRYKVAKRGQDVALRCDPISGHVSLFWYQQALGQGPEFLTYFQNEAQLDKSGLPSDRFFAERPEGSVSTLKIQRTQQEDSAVYLCASGTGNGYTFGSGTRLTVV.

This clone was seen a few times. V usage is TRBV9 and J usage is TRBJ2-1, with 13 bases aligning to TRBD2. Germline V gene sequence: CDR1 SGDLS, CDR2 YYNGEE. Trimming at V came to 7 bases and at J to 7 bases, leaving 5 bases not matched to a gene. The CDR3 is made up of 14 amino acids. The CDR3: CASGRGLAGNEQFF. The CDR3 DNA sequence: TGTGCCAGCGGCCGGGGACTAGCGGGAAATGAGCAGTTCTTC.

The J gene is TRBJ2-3, the V gene TRBV11-2; no clear D gene. This CDR3 has 15 amino acids. Germline CDR1 is SGHAT and CDR2 is FQNNGV. V lost 0 bases, J lost 0 bases, and 7 bases lay in between. In DNA form, the CDR3 reads TGTGCCAGCAGCTTAGAACAGCTCAGCACAGATACGCAGTATTTT. Residues: CASSLEQLSTDTQYF.

This rearrangement joins TRBV7-2 to TRBJ2-1; 8 bases are shared with TRBD2. The germline V gene encodes CDR1 SGHTA and CDR2 FQGNSA. The CDR3 is 17 amino acids. The junction had 8 bases not matched to a gene; V was cut back by 3 bases and J by 1 base. This chain's CDR3 is CASSFPIAGSSYNEQFF. As DNA, the CDR3 is TGTGCCAGCAGCTTTCCCATAGCGGGATCGTCCTACAATGAGCAGTTCTTC.

V is TRBV11-2 and J is TRBJ1-2; D gene ambiguous. Trimming pared 5 bases from V and 8 bases from J, leaving 12 bases between. The CDR3 sequence is 12 residues long. CDR1 is SGHAT, CDR2 FQNNGV, per germline. CDR3 in DNA: TGTGCCAGCAGCCAGAACGGGGTGGGCTACACCTTC. It yields the protein CASSQNGVGYTF.

The genes are TRBV18 and TRBJ1-1; TRBD1 matches at 9 bases. Germline V gene sequence: CDR1 KGHSH, CDR2 LQKENI. The CDR3 is 13 residues long. V was pared by 3 bases and J by 4 bases, with 0 bases of the junction left unmatched. The CDR3 DNA follows: TGTGCCAGCTCACCGGACAGGGGCACTGAAGCTTTCTTT. Encoded protein: CASSPDRGTEAFF.

CDR3 region: CASSVFYRGTTNEKLFF. DNA for the CDR3: TGTGCCAGCAGCGTGTTCTACAGGGGAACAACTAATGAAAAACTGTTTTTT. The rearrangement uses TRBV5-6 and TRBJ1-4; 7 bases match TRBD1. V was pared by 4 bases and J by 0 bases, with 9 bases of the junction left unmatched. The CDR3 is 17 residues long. Germline V CDR1 and CDR2: SGHDT, YYEEEE. The complete variable domain, with remaining parts taken from reference TRBV5-6 and TRBJ1-4, reads DAGVTQSPTHLIKTRGQQVTLRCSPKSGHDTVSWYQQALGQGPQFIFQYYEEEERQRGNFPDRFSGHQFPNYSSELNVNALLLGDSALYLCASSVFYRGTTNEKLFFGSGTQLSVL.

This clone is judged large. Other nucleotide sequences from this sample produce the same CDR3. The rearrangement joins TRBV19 to TRBJ1-5, with D possibly TRBD1 on 5 matching bases. V lost 7 bases and J 6 bases, leaving 10 bases between the germline ends. The CDR3 totals 12 residues. In germline, CDR1 is LNHDA, CDR2 SQIVND (reference sequence). CDR3 residues: CASTPGGQPQHF. The CDR3 DNA reads as TGTGCCAGTACCCCGGGGGGTCAGCCCCAGCATTTT.

This clone was observed a handful of times. The V and J genes are TRBV7-3 and TRBJ2-5; 10 nucleotides align to TRBD2. Trimming removed 2 bases from V and 4 bases from J; junction bases left unmatched: 10. The CDR3 is 17 amino acids. Germline V gene lookup returns CDR1 SGHTA and CDR2 FQGTGA. This chain's CDR3 is CASSLWREREGGETQYF. CDR3 DNA sequence: TGTGCCAGCAGCTTATGGAGGGAGCGGGAGGGCGGAGAGACCCAGTACTTC. Full variable domain (rest looked up from reference TRBV7-3 and TRBJ2-5): GAGVSQTPSNKVTEKGKYVELRCDPISGHTALYWYRQSLGQGPEFLIYFQGTGAADDSGLPNDRFFAVRPEGSVSTLKIQRTERGDSAVYLCASSLWREREGGETQYFGPGTRLLVL.

The chain employs TRBV29-1 and TRBJ2-7; D not certain. This CDR3 contains 12 residues. CDR1 SQVTM and CDR2 ANQGSEA come from the germline V gene. The V end was cut by 5 bases, the J end by 2 bases, with 10 bases between. The CDR3 sequence: CSVSPGPYEQYF. The CDR3 region has the DNA TGCAGCGTTAGCCCAGGTCCCTACGAGCAGTACTTC.

This chain uses TRBV29-1 with TRBJ1-4, with 8 nucleotides matching TRBD1. Germline assignment: CDR1 SQVTM and CDR2 ANQGSEA. Trimming took 4 bases from V and 5 from J; bases not matched to a gene: 3. The CDR3 length is 13 residues. The CDR3 region is CSVGYRGNEKLFF. The DNA of the CDR3 is TGCAGCGTTGGGTACAGGGGGAATGAAAAACTGTTTTTT.

The chain combines TRBV9 with TRBJ1-2; D is ambiguous. Germline V CDR1 and CDR2: SGDLS, YYNGEE. The CDR3 runs to 15 residues. V gave up 0 bases and J gave up 1 base, with 10 bases separating them. DNA of the CDR3: TGTGCCAGCAGCGTAGCGGGTCGGGATAACTATGGCTACACCTTC. As protein: CASSVAGRDNYGYTF.

The chain recombines TRBV24-1 with TRBJ1-4, with 8 bases lining up with TRBD1. CDR1 is KGHDR and CDR2 is SFDVKD in the germline V gene. Losses at the gene ends were 2 bases for V and 5 bases for J; bases not matched to a gene: 3. This CDR3 region has 15 residues. The CDR3: CATSDSRTGNEKLFF. The CDR3 DNA is TGTGCCACCAGTGATTCTCGGACAGGGAATGAAAAACTGTTTTTT.

V usage is TRBV6-5 and J usage is TRBJ2-7, with D possibly being TRBD1 (6 bases). The CDR3 sequence is 15 residues long. Per germline, CDR1 MNHEY and CDR2 SVGAGI. V gave up 3 bases and J gave up 3 bases, with 15 bases separating them. For the CDR3, the DNA is TGTGCCAGCAGTTATGGGGGTGGGGGCGGCTACGAGCAGTACTTC. This codes for CASSYGGGGGYEQYF.

The rearrangement uses TRBV7-8 and TRBJ2-1; possible D gene TRBD2, 5 bases. V gave up 2 bases and J gave up 1 base, with 12 bases separating them. Germline V CDR1 and CDR2: SGHVS, FQNEAQ. This CDR3 is 16 amino acids long. Here the CDR3 DNA reads TGTGCCAGCAGCTTATTTGGACTGATTTCCTACAATGAGCAGTTCTTC. Protein: CASSLFGLISYNEQFF.